This T cell receptor beta chain was sequenced for a study of blood T cell repertoires in COVID-19. Study-level information: Samples came from the United States, Italy and Spain, spanning acute and convalescent COVID-19.

The V and J ends lost 3 bases and 7 bases respectively, with 12 bases between them. Germline V lookup: CDR1 LNHDA, CDR2 SQIVND (reference sequence). There are 13 residues in the CDR3. How the authors handled the data: It was from reference gene primer amplification that nucleated cell counts were estimated. This table comes from immunoSEQ multiplex PCR, and its TCRdb copy is limited to in-frame clones, with some not included. V and J calls and clone size follow that table, whereas D and trimming were derived from the DNA. The data show 100,000 to 150,000 clones, 88% seen once. The material sequenced was peripheral blood. The V and J genes are TRBV19 and TRBJ1-2; no reliable D call. The TCR was taken from a man aged 50-59 years with acute or convalescent COVID-19. This CDR3 reads CASSIHQLGGYTF. CDR3 in DNA: TGTGCCAGTAGTATCCATCAGCTAGGTGGCTACACCTTC. Variable domain in full (rest from reference TRBV19 and TRBJ1-2): DGGITQSPKYLFRKEGQNVTLSCEQNLNHDAMYWYRQDPGQGLRLIYYSQIVNDFQKGDIAEGYSVSREKKESFPLTVTSAQKNPTAFYLCASSIHQLGGYTFGSGTRLTVV.